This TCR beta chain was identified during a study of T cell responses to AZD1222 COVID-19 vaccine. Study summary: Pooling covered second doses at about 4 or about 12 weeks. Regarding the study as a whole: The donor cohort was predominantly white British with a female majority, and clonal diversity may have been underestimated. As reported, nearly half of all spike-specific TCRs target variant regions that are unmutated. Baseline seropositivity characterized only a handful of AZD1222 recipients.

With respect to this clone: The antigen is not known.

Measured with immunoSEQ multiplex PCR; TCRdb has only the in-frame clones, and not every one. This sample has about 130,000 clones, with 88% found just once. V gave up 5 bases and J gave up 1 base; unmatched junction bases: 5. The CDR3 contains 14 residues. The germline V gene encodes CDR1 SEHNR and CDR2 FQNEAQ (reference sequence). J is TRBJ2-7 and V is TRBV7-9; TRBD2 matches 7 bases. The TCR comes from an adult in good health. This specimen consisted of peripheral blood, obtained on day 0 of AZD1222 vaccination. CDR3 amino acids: CASSGPSGSYEQYF. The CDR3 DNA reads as TGTGCCAGCAGCGGCCCTAGCGGATCCTACGAGCAGTACTTC.